The present T cell receptor beta chain was sequenced within a study of T cell repertoires in aging, cancer and after chemotherapy. Study-level information: Donors were grouped into six age bands spanning 30 or younger through 70 or older. About 8.8 million TCR reads were in the whole dataset. Over several months to years, re-sampled healthy donor repertoires clearly shared clones.

This clonotype was observed a few times. Its specificity is unknown. TCR beta rearrangements were amplified from peripheral blood genomic DNA. Study observations and caveats: In healthy donors, age-related TCR diversity loss mainly reflected lost richness.

Germline values: CDR1 DFQATT, CDR2 SNEGSKA (reference sequence). The CDR3 length is 14 residues. V shed 6 bases and J shed 6 bases, with 15 bases lying between them. TRB rearrangements spanning V, D and J were amplified using mixed TRB-A/B primers. In TCRdb, the multiplex PCR reads were re-called with MiXCR into one record per CDR3 protein. The sample carries 10,000 to 15,000 distinct CDR3 sequences, around 29% recorded once. The chain uses TRBV20-1 and TRBJ1-6; unclear D gene. The sequence was obtained from a human donor in good health. The donor label of this sample is uncertain. The material sequenced was blood. The CDR3 bases are TGCAGTGCCACCATGGCCAGTAGTAATTCACCCCTCCACTTT. Translated: CSATMASSNSPLHF.